Shown below are 11 T cell receptor beta chains from a single sample sequenced in a study of CXCR3-negative and CXCR3-positive naive CD8 T cells. The authors prepared UMI-labeled TRB cDNA libraries by 5' RACE. TCRdb re-called the 5' RACE reads and shows each CDR3 protein once, DNA omitted. This sample's table reports about 42,000 distinct CDR3 sequences. Sequencing was performed on naive CXCR3- CD8+ T cells from blood. Regarding subset: CD45RO-CCR7+CD27+CD95- naive CD8+ T cells lacking CXCR3 (TNR3-). These receptors all stem from a human donor in good health. Some clones in this sample may be carry-over from other donors' samples.

V usage is TRBV15 and J usage is TRBJ2-5. This CDR3 contains 13 residues. Germline V gene data show CDR1 as LNHNV and CDR2 as YYDKDF (reference sequence). The CDR3 sequence: CATSRDTIKTQYF. Looking up the rest from reference TRBV15 and TRBJ2-5 gives the full variable domain: DAMVIQNPRYQVTQFGKPVTLSCSQTLNHNVMYWYQQKSSQAPKLLFHYYDKDFNNEADTPDNFQSRRPNTSFCFLDIRSPGLGDTAMYLCATSRDTIKTQYFGPGTRLLVL.

The J gene is TRBJ1-5, the V gene TRBV19; without DNA, the TCRdb call of TRBD1 cannot be checked. Per the germline V gene, CDR1 is LNHDA and CDR2 is SQIVND (reference sequence). The CDR3 has 14 amino acids. CDR3 amino acids: CASSIEPGVQPQHF.

The chain recombines TRBV12-3 or TRBV12-4 with TRBJ1-5; TCRdb lists TRBD1, though no DNA is available to test this call. The CDR3 loop spans 15 amino acids. Here the CDR3 reads CASRTQGFISQPQHF.

CDR3 in amino acids: CASTFFQRQETQYF. The chain joins TRBV28 to TRBJ2-5; without DNA, the TCRdb call of TRBD2 cannot be checked. The CDR3 has 14 amino acids. Germline loops: CDR1 MDHEN, CDR2 SYDVKM.

This chain joins TRBV7-6 and TRBJ2-1; TCRdb calls TRBD2, which cannot be checked without DNA. The CDR3 covers 12 residues. Germline V gives CDR1 SGHVS, CDR2 FNYEAQ. CDR3 protein: CASRYGGGEQFF.

The rearrangement uses TRBV5-1 and TRBJ1-5. This CDR3 contains 13 residues. CDR1 is SGHRS and CDR2 is YFSETQ in the germline V gene. CDR3 loop: CASSLGEYQPQHF.

The rearrangement joins TRBV28 to TRBJ2-7; TCRdb indicates TRBD1, and absent DNA this call remains unverified. Germline V gene sequence: CDR1 MDHEN, CDR2 SYDVKM. The CDR3 extends over 12 amino acids. The CDR3 protein is CASSPGGYEQYF.

The V gene is TRBV5-1, the J gene TRBJ2-5; no DNA is available, so the TRBD1 call from TCRdb remains unchecked. There are 18 residues in the CDR3. Looked up from germline, CDR1 is SGHRS and CDR2 is YFSETQ. CDR3 sequence reads: CASSLENIPGQFQETQYF.

The rearrangement joins TRBV19 to TRBJ2-7. Germline V gene lookup returns CDR1 LNHDA and CDR2 SQIVND (reference sequence). This CDR3 region has 13 residues. The CDR3 spells CASSAISFYEQYF.

The rearrangement joins TRBV7-2 to TRBJ2-1. The CDR3 consists of 12 residues. Germline CDR1 and CDR2: SGHTA and FQGNSA. CDR3 sequence reads: CASSLGPAEQFF. The variable domain in full, with the rest retrieved from reference TRBV7-2 and TRBJ2-1, is GAGVSQSPSNKVTEKGKDVELRCDPISGHTALYWYRQSLGQGLEFLIYFQGNSAPDKSGLPSDRFSAERTGGSVSTLTIQRTQQEDSAVYLCASSLGPAEQFFGPGTRLTVL.

J is TRBJ2-5 and V is TRBV15; TCRdb returns TRBD2, unconfirmable since there is no DNA. The CDR3 runs to 14 residues. Looked up from germline, CDR1 is LNHNV and CDR2 is YYDKDF (reference sequence). This chain's CDR3 is CATSPRRGRETQYF.